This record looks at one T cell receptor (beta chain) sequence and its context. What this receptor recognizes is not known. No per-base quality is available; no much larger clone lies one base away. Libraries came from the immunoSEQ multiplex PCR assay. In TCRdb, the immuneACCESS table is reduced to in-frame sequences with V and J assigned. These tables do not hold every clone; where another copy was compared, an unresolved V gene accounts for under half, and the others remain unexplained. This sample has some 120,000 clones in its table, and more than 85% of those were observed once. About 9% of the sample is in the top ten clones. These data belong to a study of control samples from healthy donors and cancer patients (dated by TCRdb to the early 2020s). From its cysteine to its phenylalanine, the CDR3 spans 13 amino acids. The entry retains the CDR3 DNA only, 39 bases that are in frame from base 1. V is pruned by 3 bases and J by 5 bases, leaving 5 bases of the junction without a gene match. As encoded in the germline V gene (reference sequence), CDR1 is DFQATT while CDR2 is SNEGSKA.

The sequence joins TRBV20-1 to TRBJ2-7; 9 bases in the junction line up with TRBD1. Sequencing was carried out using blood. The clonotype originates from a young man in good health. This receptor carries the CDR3 CSASWDRANEQYF. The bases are TGCAGTGCTAGTTGGGACAGGGCCAACGAGCAGTACTTC.